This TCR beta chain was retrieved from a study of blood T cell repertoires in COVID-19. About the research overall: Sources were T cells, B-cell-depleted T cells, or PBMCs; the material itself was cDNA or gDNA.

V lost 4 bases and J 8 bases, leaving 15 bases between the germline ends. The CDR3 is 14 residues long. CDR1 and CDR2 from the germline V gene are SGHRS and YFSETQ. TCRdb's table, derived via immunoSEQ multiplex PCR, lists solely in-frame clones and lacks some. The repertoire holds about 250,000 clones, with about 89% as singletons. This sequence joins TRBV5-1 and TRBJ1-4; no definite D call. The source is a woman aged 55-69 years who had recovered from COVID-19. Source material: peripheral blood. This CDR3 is CASSPGGAGEKLFF. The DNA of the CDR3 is TGCGCCAGCAGCCCTGGAGGAGCTGGCGAAAAACTGTTTTTT.